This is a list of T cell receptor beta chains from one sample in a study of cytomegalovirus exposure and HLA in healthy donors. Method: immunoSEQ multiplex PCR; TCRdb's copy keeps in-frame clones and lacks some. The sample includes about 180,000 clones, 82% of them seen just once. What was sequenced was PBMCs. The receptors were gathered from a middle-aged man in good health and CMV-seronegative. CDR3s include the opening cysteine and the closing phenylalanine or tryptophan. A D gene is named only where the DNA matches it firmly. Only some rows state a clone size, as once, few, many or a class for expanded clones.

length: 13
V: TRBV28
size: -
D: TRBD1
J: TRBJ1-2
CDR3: CASSGQGVYGYTF
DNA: TGTGCCAGCAGTGGACAGGGGGTTTATGGCTACACCTTC

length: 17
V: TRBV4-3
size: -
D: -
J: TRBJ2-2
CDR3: CASSQANGVGYTGELFF
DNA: TGCGCCAGCAGCCAAGCTAACGGGGTAGGGTACACCGGGGAGCTGTTTTTT

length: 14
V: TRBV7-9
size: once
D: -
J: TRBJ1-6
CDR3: CASSRTAFNSPLHF
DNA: TGTGCCAGCAGCAGGACAGCCTTTAATTCACCCCTCCACTTT

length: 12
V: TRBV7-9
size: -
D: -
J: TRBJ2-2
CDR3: CASSLRPRKLFF
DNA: TGTGCCAGCAGCTTACGCCCGCGGAAGCTGTTTTTT

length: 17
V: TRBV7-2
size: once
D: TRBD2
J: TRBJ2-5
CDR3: CASSSPTSGGAQETQYF
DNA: TGTGCCAGCAGCTCCCCGACTAGCGGGGGGGCACAAGAGACCCAGTACTTC

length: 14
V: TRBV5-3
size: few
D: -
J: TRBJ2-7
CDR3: CARSPTGVSYEQYF
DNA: TGTGCCAGAAGCCCGACCGGGGTCTCCTACGAGCAGTACTTC

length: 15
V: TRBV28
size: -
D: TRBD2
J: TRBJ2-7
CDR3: CASSPFGGGRYEQYF
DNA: TGTGCCAGCAGTCCCTTTGGCGGGGGTAGGTACGAGCAGTACTTC

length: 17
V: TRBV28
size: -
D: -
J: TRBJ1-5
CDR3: CASSLLGSTVSNQPQHF
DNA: TGTGCCAGCAGTTTACTCGGGTCGACGGTGAGCAATCAGCCCCAGCATTTT

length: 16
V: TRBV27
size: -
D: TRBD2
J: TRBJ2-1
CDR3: CASSRSAGERSGEQFF
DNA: TGTGCCAGCAGTCGGTCAGCGGGAGAACGTAGCGGTGAGCAGTTCTTC

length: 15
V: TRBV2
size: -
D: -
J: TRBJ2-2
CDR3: CASMALRGTGGELFF
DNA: TGTGCCAGCATGGCCCTACGCGGGACTGGCGGGGAGCTGTTTTTT

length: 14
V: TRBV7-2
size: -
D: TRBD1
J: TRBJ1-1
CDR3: CASSHGTGNTEAFF
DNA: TGTGCCAGCAGCCACGGGACAGGCAACACTGAAGCTTTCTTT

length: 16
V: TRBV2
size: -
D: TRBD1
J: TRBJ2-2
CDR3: CASSDSGQGVTGELFF
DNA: TGTGCCAGCAGTGATTCGGGACAGGGGGTAACCGGGGAGCTGTTTTTT

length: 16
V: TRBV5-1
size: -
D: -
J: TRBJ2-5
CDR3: CASSLDLTSVKETQYF
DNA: TGCGCCAGCAGCCTAGACCTTACGAGTGTTAAGGAGACCCAGTACTTC

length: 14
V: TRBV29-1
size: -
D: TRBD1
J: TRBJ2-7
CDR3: CSANVGTGGVEQYF
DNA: TGCAGCGCAAATGTCGGGACAGGGGGAGTCGAGCAGTACTTC

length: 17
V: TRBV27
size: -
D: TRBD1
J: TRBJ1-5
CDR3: CASSPWVQGIRNQPRHF
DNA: TGTGCCAGCAGCCCTTGGGTACAGGGGATAAGGAATCAGCCCCGGCATTTT

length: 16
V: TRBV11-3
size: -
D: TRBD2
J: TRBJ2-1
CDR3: CASSLLTSGTNNEQFF
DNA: TGTGCCAGCAGCTTATTGACTAGCGGGACAAACAATGAGCAGTTCTTC

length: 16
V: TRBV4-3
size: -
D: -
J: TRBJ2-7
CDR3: CASSQDPFSGPYEQYF
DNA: TGCGCCAGCAGCCAAGATCCATTTAGCGGTCCCTACGAGCAGTACTTC

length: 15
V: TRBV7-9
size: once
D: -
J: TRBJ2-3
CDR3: CASSLRGGGTDTQYF
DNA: TGTGCCAGCAGCTTACGTGGCGGAGGCACAGATACGCAGTATTTT

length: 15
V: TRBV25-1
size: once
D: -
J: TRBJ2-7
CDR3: CASSAGSFRSYEQYF
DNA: TGTGCCAGCAGTGCCGGGAGTTTCAGGAGCTACGAGCAGTACTTC

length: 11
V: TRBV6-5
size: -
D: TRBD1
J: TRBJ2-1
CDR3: CASRLGTALFF
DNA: TGTGCCAGCAGGCTCGGGACAGCGCTTTTCTTC

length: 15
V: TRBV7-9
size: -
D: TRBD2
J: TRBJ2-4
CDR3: CASTLWDTSVPVQYF
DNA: TGTGCCAGCACCCTTTGGGATACTAGCGTTCCGGTTCAGTACTTC

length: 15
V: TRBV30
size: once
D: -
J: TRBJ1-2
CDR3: CAWSVYLQGSYGYTF
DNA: TGTGCCTGGAGTGTATATCTTCAGGGGTCCTATGGCTACACCTTC

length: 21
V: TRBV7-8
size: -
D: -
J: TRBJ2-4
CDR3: CASSSPGGGREGSLAKNIQYF
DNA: TGTGCCAGCAGCTCCCCAGGGGGCGGGAGGGAGGGATCGTTAGCCAAAAACATTCAGTACTTC

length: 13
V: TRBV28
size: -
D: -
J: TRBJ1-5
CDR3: CASSTGFYQPQHF
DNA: TGTGCCAGCAGTACCGGGTTTTATCAGCCCCAGCATTTT

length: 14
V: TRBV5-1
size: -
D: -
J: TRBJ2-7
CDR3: CASSLETVLLEQYF
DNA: TGCGCCAGCAGCTTAGAGACAGTACTCCTCGAGCAGTACTTC

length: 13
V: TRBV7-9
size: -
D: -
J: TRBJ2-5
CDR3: CASSPTEQETQYF
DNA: TGTGCCAGCAGTCCGACAGAACAAGAGACCCAGTACTTC

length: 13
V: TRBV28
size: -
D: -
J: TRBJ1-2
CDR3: CASSLKPNYGYTF
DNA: TGTGCCAGCAGTTTAAAGCCTAACTATGGCTACACCTTC

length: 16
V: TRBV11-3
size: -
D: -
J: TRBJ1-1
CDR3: CASSLVRTDKNTEAFF
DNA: TGTGCCAGCAGCTTAGTCAGGACGGACAAAAACACTGAAGCTTTCTTT

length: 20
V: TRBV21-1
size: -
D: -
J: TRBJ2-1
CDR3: CASSKNPDRGWKSSYNEQFF
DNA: TGTGCCAGCAGCAAAAACCCGGACAGGGGATGGAAAAGCTCCTACAATGAGCAGTTCTTC

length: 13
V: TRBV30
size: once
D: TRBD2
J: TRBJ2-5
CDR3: CAWSRGGVETQYF
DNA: TGTGCCTGGAGCCGGGGGGGTGTCGAGACCCAGTACTTC

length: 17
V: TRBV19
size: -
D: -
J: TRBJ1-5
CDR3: CASSIGAGAGGSQPQHF
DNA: TGTGCCAGTAGTATAGGTGCGGGGGCCGGCGGGAGTCAGCCCCAGCATTTT

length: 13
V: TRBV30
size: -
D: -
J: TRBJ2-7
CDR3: CAWSLNGLYEQYF
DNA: TGTGCCTGGAGCCTGAACGGACTCTACGAGCAGTACTTC

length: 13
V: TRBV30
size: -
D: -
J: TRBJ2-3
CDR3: CAWSVQVTDTQYF
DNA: TGTGCCTGGAGTGTACAGGTCACAGATACGCAGTATTTT

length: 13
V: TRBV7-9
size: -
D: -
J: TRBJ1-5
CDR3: CASSLSVNQPQHF
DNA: TGTGCCAGCAGCTTATCGGTAAATCAGCCCCAGCATTTT

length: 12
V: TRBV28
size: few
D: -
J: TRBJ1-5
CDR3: CASKLLSQPQHF
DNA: TGTGCCAGCAAGTTACTTTCTCAGCCCCAGCATTTT

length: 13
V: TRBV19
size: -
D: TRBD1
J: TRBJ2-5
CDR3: CATWDSALREQYF
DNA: TGTGCCACCTGGGACAGCGCTCTACGAGAGCAGTACTTC

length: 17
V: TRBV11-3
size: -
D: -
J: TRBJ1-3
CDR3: CASSYLAGQASGNTIYF
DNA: TGTGCCAGCAGCTATTTAGCAGGGCAAGCCTCTGGAAACACCATATATTTT

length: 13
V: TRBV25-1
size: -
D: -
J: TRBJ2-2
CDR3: CASSRENTGELFF
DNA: TGTGCCAGCAGCAGGGAGAACACCGGGGAGCTGTTTTTT

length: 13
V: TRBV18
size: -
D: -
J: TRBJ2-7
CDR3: CASSPRGSYEQYF
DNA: TGTGCCAGCTCACCCCGGGGCTCCTACGAGCAGTACTTC

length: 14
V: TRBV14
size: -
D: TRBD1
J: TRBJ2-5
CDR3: CASGGQRGAETQYF
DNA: TGTGCCAGCGGGGGACAGCGTGGTGCAGAGACCCAGTACTTC

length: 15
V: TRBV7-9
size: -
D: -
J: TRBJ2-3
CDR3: CASSVDSAATDTQYF
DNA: TGTGCCAGCAGCGTGGACAGCGCAGCCACAGATACGCAGTATTTT